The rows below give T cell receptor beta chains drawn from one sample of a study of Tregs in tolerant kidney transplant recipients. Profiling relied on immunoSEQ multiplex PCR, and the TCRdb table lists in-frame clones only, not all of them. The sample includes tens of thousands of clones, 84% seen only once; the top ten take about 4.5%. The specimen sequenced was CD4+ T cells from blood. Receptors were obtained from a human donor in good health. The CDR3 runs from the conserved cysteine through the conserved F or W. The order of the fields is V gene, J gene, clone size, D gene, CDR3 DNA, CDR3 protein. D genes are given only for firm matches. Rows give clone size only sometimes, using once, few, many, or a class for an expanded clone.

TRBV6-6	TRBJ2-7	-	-	TGTGCCAGCAGTTACTCGATATCCTACGAGCAGTACTTC	CASSYSISYEQYF
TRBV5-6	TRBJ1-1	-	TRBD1	TGTGCCAGCAGCTGGCAGGGGGCGCGGACTGAAGCTTTCTTT	CASSWQGARTEAFF
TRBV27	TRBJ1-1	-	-	TGTGCCAGCAGTTTGAAGGGAGGCACTGAAGCTTTCTTT	CASSLKGGTEAFF
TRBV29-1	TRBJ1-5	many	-	TGCAGCGTTGCTTCGGGTCCCGGTCAGCCCCAGCATTTT	CSVASGPGQPQHF
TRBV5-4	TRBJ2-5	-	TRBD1	TGTGCCAGCAGCTTGGAGCAGGGGGCAAGTGAGACCCAGTACTTC	CASSLEQGASETQYF
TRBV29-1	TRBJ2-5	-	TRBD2	TGCAGCGTTGATGGGCGGGAGGTAGGGGAGACCCAGTACTTC	CSVDGREVGETQYF
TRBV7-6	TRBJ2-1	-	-	TGTGCCAGCAGCCAAATGAACAGGGAATTTGCCAATGAGCAGTTCTTC	CASSQMNREFANEQFF
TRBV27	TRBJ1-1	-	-	TGTGCCAGCAGTTCCCCTCCGAGGGAGAGCGAAGCTTTCTTT	CASSSPPRESEAFF
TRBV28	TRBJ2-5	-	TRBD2	TGTGCCAGCAGTTTATTCGCTAGCGGGAGGAATGGGGAGACCCAGTACTTC	CASSLFASGRNGETQYF
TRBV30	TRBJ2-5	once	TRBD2	TGTGCCTGGAGTAGTGGCGGGGGGCACCAAGAGACCCAGTACTTC	CAWSSGGGHQETQYF
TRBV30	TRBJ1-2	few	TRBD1	TGTGCCTGGCGACAGGGACTCTCCTATGGCTACACCTTC	CAWRQGLSYGYTF
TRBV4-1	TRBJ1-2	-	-	TGCGCCAGCAGCCACCCCGGAATGCTCTATGGCTACACCTTC	CASSHPGMLYGYTF
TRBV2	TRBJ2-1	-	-	TGTGCCAGCACCCCGAAGGGTGAGCAGTTCTTC	CASTPKGEQFF
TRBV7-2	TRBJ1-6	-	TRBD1	TGTGCCAGCAGCTCCGACAGGGGTTCACCCCTCCACTTT	CASSSDRGSPLHF
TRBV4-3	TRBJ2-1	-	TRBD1	TGCGCCAGCAGCCAAGAGGGGACAGAGTACAATGAGCAGTTCTTC	CASSQEGTEYNEQFF
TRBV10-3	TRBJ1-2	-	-	TGTGCCATCAGTGAGGGCAGGGACTATGGCTACACCTTC	CAISEGRDYGYTF
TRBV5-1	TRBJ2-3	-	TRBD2	TGCGCCAGCAGCCTCATGGCGGGAGTGGGTACGGATACGCAGTATTTT	CASSLMAGVGTDTQYF
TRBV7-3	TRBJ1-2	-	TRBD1	TGTGCCAGCAGCCAGGGGACAGGGGAGGGAGTAGGTGGCTACACCTTC	CASSQGTGEGVGGYTF
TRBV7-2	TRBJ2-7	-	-	TGTGCCAGCAGCTTAACAGGGAAGCCCTACGAGCAGTACTTC	CASSLTGKPYEQYF